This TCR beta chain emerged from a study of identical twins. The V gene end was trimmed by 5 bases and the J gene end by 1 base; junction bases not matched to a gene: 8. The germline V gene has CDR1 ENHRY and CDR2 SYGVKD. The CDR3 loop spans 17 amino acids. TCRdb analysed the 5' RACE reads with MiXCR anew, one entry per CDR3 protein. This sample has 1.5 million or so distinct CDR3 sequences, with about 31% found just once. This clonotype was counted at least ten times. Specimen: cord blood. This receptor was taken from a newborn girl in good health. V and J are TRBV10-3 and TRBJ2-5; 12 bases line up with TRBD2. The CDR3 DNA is TGTGCCATCAGTTCAGGACTAGCGGGGTTACTCCAAGAGACCCAGTACTTC. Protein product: CAISSGLAGLLQETQYF.